The 26 T cell receptor beta chains given below trace back to one sample, sequenced in a study of siplizumab effects on memory and regulatory T cells. The protocol was immunoSEQ multiplex PCR, while the TCRdb copy is restricted to in-frame clones and leaves out a portion. The sample has 9,500 to 11,000 clones; roughly 50% are singletons. Antigens for these TCRs are unknown. Coculturing was carried out on the mixed lymphocyte reaction cells. It lasted 6 days and was done at 37°C. Specimen: CFSE-low (dividing) CD4+ T cells sorted from an allogeneic mixed lymphocyte reaction. These receptors were taken from a human donor in good health; the cells came from an allogeneic mixed lymphocyte reaction.

This clone was observed a single time. The gene calls are TRBV19 and TRBJ1-2; TRBD1 is a possible D gene (5 bases). This CDR3 region has 15 residues. The V gene lost 5 bases and the J gene lost 8 bases, with 21 bases spanning the gap. Germline V gene data show CDR1 as LNHDA and CDR2 as SQIVND (reference sequence). In DNA, the CDR3 is TGTGCCAGTAGTGTAGGCGCAGGGAGGATGTACGGCTACACCTTC. Translation: CASSVGAGRMYGYTF.

Only a few counts were recorded for this clone. The chain couples TRBV7-8 to TRBJ1-6; D perhaps matches TRBD1 (6 bases). Germline V gives CDR1 SGHVS, CDR2 FQNEAQ. CDR3 size: 15 residues. V was shortened by 0 bases and J by 9 bases, with 12 bases between the two germline ends. CDR3 protein: CASSLAGHGGSPLHF. The CDR3 DNA reads as TGTGCCAGCAGCTTAGCGGGACACGGGGGTTCACCCCTCCACTTT. The variable domain in full, completed from reference TRBV7-8 and TRBJ1-6, reads GAGVSQSPRYKVAKRGQDVALRCDPISGHVSLFWYQQALGQGPEFLTYFQNEAQLDKSGLPSDRFFAERPEGSVSTLKIQRTQQEDSAVYLCASSLAGHGGSPLHFGNGTRLTVT.

The J gene is TRBJ2-1, the V gene TRBV5-4, with 8 bases aligning to TRBD1. Looked up from germline, CDR1 is SGHNT and CDR2 is YYREEE (reference sequence). Trimming at V came to 3 bases and at J to 6 bases, leaving 5 bases not matched to a gene. This CDR3 comprises 14 residues. CDR3 in amino acids: CASSSGQGRNEQFF. DNA of the CDR3: TGTGCCAGCAGCTCCGGACAGGGTCGCAATGAGCAGTTCTTC.

V gene TRBV25-1 combines with J gene TRBJ2-1, with D perhaps TRBD2 (6 bases). This CDR3 contains 15 residues. Trimming took off 4 bases at V and 7 bases at J, with 17 bases between the two ends. Germline CDR1 and CDR2: MGHDK and SYGVNS. The CDR3 DNA follows: TGTGCCAGCAGTGCCGTAACCGGGGACTGGAATGAGCAGTTCTTC. Translation: CASSAVTGDWNEQFF.

This clone was found a few times. The rearrangement links TRBV11-2 to TRBJ1-1; 9 bases line up with TRBD1. The CDR3 has 15 amino acids. V lost 6 bases to trimming and J lost 2 bases; unmatched junction nucleotides: 7. The germline CDR1 and CDR2 sequences are SGHAT and FQNNGV. The CDR3 DNA follows: TGTGCCAGCAGATCTAACAGGGGGCGCAACACTGAAGCTTTCTTT. As protein: CASRSNRGRNTEAFF.

The V gene is TRBV7-2, the J gene TRBJ2-7, with TRBD2 matching over 9 bases. Germline loops: CDR1 SGHTA, CDR2 FQGNSA. The trim removed 3 bases at V and 11 bases at J, leaving 8 bases unmatched. CDR3 length: 13 amino acids. CDR3 DNA: TGTGCCAGCAGCTTTCGATCCAGGACTAGCGAGTACTTC. This sequence encodes CASSFRSRTSEYF.

The rearrangement joins TRBV5-6 to TRBJ2-4, with D possibly TRBD2 on 5 matching bases. The CDR3 is made up of 14 amino acids. CDR1 and CDR2 (germline): SGHDT, YYEEEE. Between the trimmed V and J ends, which lost 0 bases and 11 bases, there was a span of 15 bases. CDR3: CASSLAGPGGFQYF. CDR3 DNA sequence: TGTGCCAGCAGCTTGGCGGGTCCTGGAGGTTTTCAGTACTTC.

By sample share, this clone is medium-sized (0.01 to 0.1%). The chain links TRBV2 to TRBJ2-7; D uncertain. V was clipped by 6 bases and J by 3 bases, with 9 bases between them. The CDR3 is 12 residues long. Germline V gene sequence: CDR1 SNHLY, CDR2 FYNNEI. The CDR3 loop is CASRQKFYEQYF. CDR3 bases: TGTGCCAGCAGGCAGAAGTTCTACGAGCAGTACTTC.

This clone was observed a handful of times. This chain connects TRBV4-2 to TRBJ2-1; 8 nucleotides agree with TRBD2. The CDR3 sequence is 15 residues long. With V trimmed by 1 base and J by 4 bases, 3 bases remained unmatched. CDR1 is LGHNA, CDR2 YNFKEQ, per germline. The DNA of the CDR3 is TGTGCCAGCAGCCAAGGGTCTAGCGGGTACAATGAGCAGTTCTTC. This gives the protein CASSQGSSGYNEQFF.

This clone was detected a few times. Other DNA sequences of this sample code for an identical CDR3. The chain employs TRBV11-2 and TRBJ2-5, with TRBD2 matching over 12 bases. The CDR3 totals 16 residues. Trimming removed 2 bases from V and 4 bases from J; junction bases left unmatched: 5. The germline CDR1 and CDR2 sequences are SGHAT and FQNNGV. The CDR3 spells CASSLPLAGGLETQYF. CDR3 bases: TGTGCCAGCAGCTTACCGCTAGCGGGAGGGTTAGAGACCCAGTACTTC.

V is TRBV6-1 and J is TRBJ1-1; no firm D call. The CDR3 length is 12 residues. The germline V gene has CDR1 MNHNS and CDR2 SASEGT. Trimming left V 8 bases short and J 3 bases short, with 10 bases between. The CDR3 DNA reads as TGTGCCAGCCGTGTGCGGGACACTGAAGCTTTCTTT. Protein sequence: CASRVRDTEAFF.

The chain is built from TRBV5-6 and TRBJ2-7; 7 bases line up with TRBD2. V lost 4 bases and J lost 7; bases outside the gene matches: 14. The CDR3 totals 15 residues. Germline assignment: CDR1 SGHDT and CDR2 YYEEEE. CDR3 DNA sequence: TGTGCCAGCAGCCGGTTAGGGCGGGAGCCCTTGGAGCAGTACTTC. It specifies CASSRLGREPLEQYF.

The chain joins TRBV10-1 to TRBJ2-3, with 7 bases matching TRBD2. The length of the CDR3 is 14 residues. V gave up 3 bases and J gave up 5 bases; unmatched junction bases: 5. Germline values: CDR1 WNHNN, CDR2 SYGVQD (reference sequence). This CDR3 reads CASSDSGNVDTQYF. The CDR3 region has the DNA TGCGCCAGCAGTGACAGCGGGAATGTAGATACGCAGTATTTT.

The chain is built from TRBV18 and TRBJ1-1; D remains ambiguous. Germline CDR1 KGHSH, CDR2 LQKENI. The CDR3 is made up of 14 amino acids. With 2 bases removed from V and 3 bases from J, the gap between germline ends came to 10 bases. In nucleotides, the CDR3 is TGTGCCAGCTCACCAAAGGCAGGACACACTGAAGCTTTCTTT. Its translation is CASSPKAGHTEAFF.

The gene calls are TRBV6-6 and TRBJ1-3; 7 bases line up with TRBD1. After removal of 6 bases from V and 6 bases from J, the junction contained 8 bases not matched to a gene. The CDR3 length is 14 residues. In germline, CDR1 is MNHNY, CDR2 SVGAGI (reference sequence). The CDR3 spells CASRKGTGENTIYF. As DNA, the CDR3 is TGTGCCAGCAGAAAGGGTACAGGGGAAAACACCATATATTTT.

DNA of the CDR3: TGCGCCAGCAGCTTGGCAGGCCACAATGAGCAGTTCTTC. Its translation: CASSLAGHNEQFF. This chain uses TRBV5-1 with TRBJ2-1; D is undetermined. Germline V gives CDR1 SGHRS, CDR2 YFSETQ. With 0 bases removed from V and 5 bases from J, the gap between germline ends came to 6 bases. The CDR3 runs 13 residues.

This clone was picked up a small number of times. The V and J genes are TRBV18 and TRBJ2-7; D gene uncertain. Trimming took off 5 bases at V and 3 bases at J, with 8 bases between the two ends. This CDR3 spans 12 amino acids. The V gene's germline CDR1 is KGHSH and CDR2 LQKENI. DNA of the CDR3: TGTGCCAGCTCATCTGACAACTACGAGCAGTACTTC. Residues: CASSSDNYEQYF.

This chain joins TRBV5-4 and TRBJ1-4; the D is unclear. The V end lost 3 bases, the J end lost 6 bases, and 9 bases lay between the germline ends. CDR3 length: 13 residues. Germline V CDR1 and CDR2: SGHNT, YYREEE (reference sequence). The CDR3 region has the DNA TGTGCCAGCAGCTCGGAAAGACATGAAAAACTGTTTTTT. It translates to CASSSERHEKLFF.

Only a few counts were recorded for this clone. V is TRBV27 and J is TRBJ2-7; D may be TRBD2 (7 bases). Germline assignment: CDR1 MNHEY and CDR2 SMNVEV (reference sequence). This CDR3 is 18 amino acids long. V lost 6 bases and J 0 bases, leaving 24 bases between the germline ends. CDR3 in amino acids: CASRGGAGRRHPSYEQYF. CDR3 bases: TGTGCCAGCAGGGGGGGGGCGGGCAGGCGACACCCCTCCTACGAGCAGTACTTC.

For this clone: This clone may be a read error of a much larger clone one base away. The V call is TRBV7-9, the J call TRBJ2-7; TRBD2 matches at 8 bases. In germline, CDR1 is SEHNR, CDR2 FQNEAQ (reference sequence). The CDR3 is made up of 14 amino acids. Trimming at V came to 3 bases and at J to 5 bases, leaving 6 bases not matched to a gene. The CDR3 nucleotides are TGTGCCAGCAGCTTGGGCGGGGGGCTCGACGAGCAGTACTTC. Its protein product is CASSLGGGLDEQYF.

This clone was seen more than once but under ten times. The chain carries TRBV27 and TRBJ2-7; 11 nucleotides line up with TRBD1. The germline V gene has CDR1 MNHEY and CDR2 SMNVEV (reference sequence). The CDR3 is made up of 14 amino acids. Trimming cost V 5 bases and J 5 bases; bases outside gene matches: 5. The CDR3 reads CASSLWDRGDEQYF. For the CDR3, the DNA is TGTGCCAGCAGTCTTTGGGACAGGGGGGACGAGCAGTACTTC.

As regards this clone: It may be a read error: a sequence one base away is much more abundant. In DNA form, the CDR3 reads TGTGCCAGCTCACCAGAGGAGGATGAAAAACTGTTTTTT. Encoded protein: CASSPEEDEKLFF. The chain recombines TRBV18 with TRBJ1-4; D not certain. Germline V gene lookup returns CDR1 KGHSH and CDR2 LQKENI. This CDR3 has 13 residues. V lost 2 bases, J lost 6 bases, and 7 bases lay in between.

This sequence joins TRBV18 and TRBJ2-1; 16 nucleotides match TRBD2. The germline V gene has CDR1 KGHSH and CDR2 LQKENI. The CDR3 is 18 residues long. V gave up 2 bases and J gave up 4 bases; unmatched junction bases: 5. CDR3 bases: TGTGCCAGCTCACCAAGGGGACTAGCGGGAGGGGTGTACAATGAGCAGTTCTTC. The encoded protein is CASSPRGLAGGVYNEQFF.

There are a few counts of this clone. The J gene is TRBJ1-1, the V gene TRBV7-9; a possible D gene is TRBD1 (6 bases). The V gene's germline CDR1 is SEHNR and CDR2 FQNEAQ (reference sequence). The V end was cut by 2 bases, the J end by 4 bases, with 23 bases between. There are 18 residues in the CDR3. The CDR3 here is CASSLSTGGAGGITEAFF. CDR3 bases: TGTGCCAGCAGCTTAAGTACGGGGGGCGCAGGAGGGATCACTGAAGCTTTCTTT.

The table lists this clone with a count of one. The V and J genes are TRBV6-1 and TRBJ2-7; weak D call: TRBD1 (6 bases). This CDR3 has 11 residues. Trimming shortened V by 6 bases and J by 3 bases, and 6 bases separated the two germline ends. Germline V gene data show CDR1 as MNHNS and CDR2 as SASEGT. CDR3: CASSRGYEQYF. CDR3 in DNA: TGTGCCAGCAGCAGGGGCTACGAGCAGTACTTC.

The CDR3 nucleotides read TGTGCCAGCAGCTTAGAAGCGGGACAGGCCTACGAGCAGTACTTC. Its translation is CASSLEAGQAYEQYF. The chain joins TRBV7-2 to TRBJ2-7, with D perhaps matching TRBD1 (8 bases). Germline V gives CDR1 SGHTA, CDR2 FQGNSA. The CDR3 has 15 amino acids. V dropped 1 base and J dropped 2 bases, with 12 bases sitting between them.